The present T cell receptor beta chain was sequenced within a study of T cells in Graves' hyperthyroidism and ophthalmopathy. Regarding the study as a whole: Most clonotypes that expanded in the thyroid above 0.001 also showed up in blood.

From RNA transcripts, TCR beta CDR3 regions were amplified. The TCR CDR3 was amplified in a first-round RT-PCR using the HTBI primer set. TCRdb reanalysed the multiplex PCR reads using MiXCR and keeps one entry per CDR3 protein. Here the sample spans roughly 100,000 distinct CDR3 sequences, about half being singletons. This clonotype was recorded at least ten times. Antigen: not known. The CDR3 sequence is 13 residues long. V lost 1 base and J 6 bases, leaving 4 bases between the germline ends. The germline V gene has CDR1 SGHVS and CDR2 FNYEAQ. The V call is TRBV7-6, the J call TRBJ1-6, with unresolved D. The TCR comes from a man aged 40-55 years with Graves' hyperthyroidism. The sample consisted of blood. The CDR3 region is CASSLDGNSPLHF. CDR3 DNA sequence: TGTGCCAGCAGCTTAGACGGTAATTCACCCCTCCACTTT.